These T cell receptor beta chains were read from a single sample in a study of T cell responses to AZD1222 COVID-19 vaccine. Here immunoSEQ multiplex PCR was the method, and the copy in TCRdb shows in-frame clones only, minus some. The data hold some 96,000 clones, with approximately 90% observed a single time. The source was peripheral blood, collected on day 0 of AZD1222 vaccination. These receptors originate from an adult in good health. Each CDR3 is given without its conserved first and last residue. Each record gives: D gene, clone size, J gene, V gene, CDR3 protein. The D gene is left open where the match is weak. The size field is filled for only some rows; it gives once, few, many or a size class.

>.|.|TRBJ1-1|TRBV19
ASSIDRRQLTLVPEAF
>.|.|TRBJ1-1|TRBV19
ASRLDDPADGRGTEAF
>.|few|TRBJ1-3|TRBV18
ASSPTGPGFEGNTIY
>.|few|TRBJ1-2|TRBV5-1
ASSLSQGTDGYT
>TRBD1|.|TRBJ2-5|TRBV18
ASSQGQGGETQY
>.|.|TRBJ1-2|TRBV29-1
SVDNTGARGYT
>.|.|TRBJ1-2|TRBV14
ASSQLGGSYGYT
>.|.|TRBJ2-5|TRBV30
ACRPSELAQY
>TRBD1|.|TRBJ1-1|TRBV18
ASSGQGKGAEAF
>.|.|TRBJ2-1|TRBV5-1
ASSALRGSRNEQF
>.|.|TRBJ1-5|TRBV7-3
ASSSEHNQPQH
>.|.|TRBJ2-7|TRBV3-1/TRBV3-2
ASSQLRPGGKNEQY
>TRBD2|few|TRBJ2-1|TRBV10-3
AISGTTSSRNEQF
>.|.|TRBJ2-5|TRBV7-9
ASSLRLGSQETQY
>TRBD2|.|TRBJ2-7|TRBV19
ASSQEATSGISYEQY
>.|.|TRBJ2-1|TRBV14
ASSPEGGGNEQF
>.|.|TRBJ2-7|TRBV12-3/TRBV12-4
ASSLRGYEQY
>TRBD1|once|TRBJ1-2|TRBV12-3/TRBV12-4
ASTTTGAYGYT
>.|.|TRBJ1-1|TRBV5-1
ARDFPTENAF
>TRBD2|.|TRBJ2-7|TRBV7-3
ASSLSPGGSEQY
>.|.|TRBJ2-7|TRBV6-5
ASNPLSGSYEQY
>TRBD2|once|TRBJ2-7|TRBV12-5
ASGGGVLSYEQY
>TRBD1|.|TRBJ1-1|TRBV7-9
ASSSTGSNTEAF
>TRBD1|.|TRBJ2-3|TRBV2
ASSPSTGGADTQY
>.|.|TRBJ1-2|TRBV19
ASRVGQGHGYT
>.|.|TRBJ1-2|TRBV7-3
ASSLLGGYGYT
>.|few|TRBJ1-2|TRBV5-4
ASSFRKGGYT
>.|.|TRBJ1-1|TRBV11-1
ASSLSDTEAF
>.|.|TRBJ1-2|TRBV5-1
ASSPLMQGIHGYT
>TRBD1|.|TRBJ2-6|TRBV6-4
ASSSGGSGANVLT
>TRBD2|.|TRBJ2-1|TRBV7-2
ASSLVLAGNIQF
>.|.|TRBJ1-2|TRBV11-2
ATRGRASYGYT
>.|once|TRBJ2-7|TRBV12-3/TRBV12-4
ASSHGRYEQY
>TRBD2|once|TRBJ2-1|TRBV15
ATSRVGGLAGGQWNEQF
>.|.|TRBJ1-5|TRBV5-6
ASSSGQPQH
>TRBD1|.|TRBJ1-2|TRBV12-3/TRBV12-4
ASNQGVDDGYT
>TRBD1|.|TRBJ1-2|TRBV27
ASSRNRDRASRGYT